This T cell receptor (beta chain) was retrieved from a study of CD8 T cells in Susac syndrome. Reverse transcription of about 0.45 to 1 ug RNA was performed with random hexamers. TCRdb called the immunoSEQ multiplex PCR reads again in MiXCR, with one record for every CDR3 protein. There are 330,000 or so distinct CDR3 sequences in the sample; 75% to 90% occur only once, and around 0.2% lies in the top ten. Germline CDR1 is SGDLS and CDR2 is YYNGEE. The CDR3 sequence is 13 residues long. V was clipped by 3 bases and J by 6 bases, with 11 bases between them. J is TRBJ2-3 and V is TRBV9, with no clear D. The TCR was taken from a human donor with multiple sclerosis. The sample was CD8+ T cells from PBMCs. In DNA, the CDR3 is TGTGCCAGCAGCGGCGAGGTATCGGATACGCAGTATTTT. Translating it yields CASSGEVSDTQYF. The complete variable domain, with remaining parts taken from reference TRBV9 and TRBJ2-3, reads DSGVTQTPKHLITATGQRVTLRCSPRSGDLSVYWYQQSLDQGLQFLIQYYNGEERAKGNILERFSAQQFPDLHSELNLSSLELGDSALYFCASSGEVSDTQYFGPGTRLTVL.